This T cell receptor beta chain was sequenced during a study of lymphopenia after photon versus proton radiotherapy. General study points: After lymphocyte nadir, photon-treated repertoires showed oligoclonal expansion, especially CD8+ Temra.

On this clone: Its target is unknown.

V lost 4 bases and J lost 4; bases outside the gene matches: 19. CDR1 is MNHEY and CDR2 is SMNVEV in the germline V gene (reference sequence). The length of the CDR3 is 18 residues. The data were produced by immunoSEQ multiplex PCR, yet TCRdb's version contains in-frame clones alone and is incomplete. The sample gives 83,000 or so clones, more than 70% of which show up once; 1.3% to 1.5% is in the top ten. The specimen comprised peripheral blood, sampled from a patient treated with proton-based radiotherapy. The sequence was obtained from a man aged 60-69 years with pancreatic cancer. This chain uses TRBV27 with TRBJ2-7, with TRBD2 matching 7 bases. In nucleotides, the CDR3 is TGTGCCAGCAGTTCGCGAGAGGGCCGCCATCGCGGGAGTTACGAGCAGTACTTC. As protein: CASSSREGRHRGSYEQYF.